Below, 6 T cell receptor beta chains from the same sample are listed, as sequenced in a study of shared clonotypes between healthy human individuals. Some clones are missing from TCRdb's copy, which holds only in-frame ones; the method was immunoSEQ multiplex PCR. The data contain hundreds of thousands of clones, approximately 73% of them seen just once; the ten biggest clones take up around 1.8%. Sequencing input: memory CD4+ T cells sorted from blood. Subset: CD45RA-negative fraction. The receptors come from a woman aged 30 to 39 in good health.

The DNA for the CDR3 is TGTGCCAGCCGGGACAGCGACACCGGGGAGCTGTTTTTT. Translated, it gives CASRDSDTGELFF. The chain couples TRBV18 to TRBJ2-2; 7 positions agree with TRBD1. With 8 bases clipped from V and 3 bases from J, the junction kept 3 bases outside the gene matches. CDR1 is KGHSH, CDR2 LQKENI, per germline. The CDR3 runs to 13 residues. Combining the CDR3 with reference TRBV18 and TRBJ2-2 gives the whole variable domain NAGVMQNPRHLVRRRGQEARLRCSPMKGHSHVYWYRQLPEEGLKFMVYLQKENIIDESGMPKERFSAEFPKEGPSILRIQQVVRGDSAAYFCASRDSDTGELFFGEGSRLTVL.

This sequence joins TRBV6-6 and TRBJ2-3; 8 bases match TRBD1. This CDR3 spans 15 amino acids. Trimming took 6 bases from V and 3 from J; bases not matched to a gene: 8. Germline CDR1 reads MNHNY; CDR2 reads SVGAGI (reference sequence). CDR3 bases: TGTGCCAGCAGCAACGGACAGGGCCATACAGATACGCAGTATTTT. Amino acid sequence: CASSNGQGHTDTQYF.

The chain carries TRBV7-2 and TRBJ1-5, with D unresolved. The CDR3 spans 12 residues. V was clipped by 5 bases and J by 4 bases, with 6 bases between them. From germline, CDR1 is SGHTA and CDR2 FQGNSA. The CDR3, as DNA: TGTGCCAGCAGCACGAATAATCAGCCCCAGCATTTT. Its protein product is CASSTNNQPQHF.

The genes are TRBV4-1 and TRBJ2-1; 9 nucleotides align to TRBD2. This CDR3 has 16 residues. Germline trimming cut 3 bases from V and 0 bases from J; bases unmatched to any gene: 3. Germline values: CDR1 MGHRA, CDR2 YSYEKL. The CDR3 nucleotides are TGCGCCAGCAGCCACATTAGCGGGAGCTCCTACAATGAGCAGTTCTTC. Amino acid sequence: CASSHISGSSYNEQFF.

A single count supports this clone. The genes are TRBV25-1 and TRBJ2-1, with D possibly matching TRBD1 (5 bases). V was pared by 6 bases and J by 0 bases, with 12 bases between. CDR3 length equals 15 residues. Germline V gives CDR1 MGHDK, CDR2 SYGVNS. CDR3 coding DNA: TGTGCCAGCAGAGAAGGGGCGTCCTCCTACAATGAGCAGTTCTTC. This gives the protein CASREGASSYNEQFF.

This clone was counted only a few times. The chain uses TRBV2 and TRBJ2-1; D unresolved. The V end lost 7 bases, the J end lost 8 bases, and 12 bases lay between the germline ends. CDR1 and CDR2 (germline): SNHLY, FYNNEI. The CDR3 loop spans 12 amino acids. The CDR3 coding sequence is TGTGCCAGCACCCTTGTGGGCTATGAGCAGTTCTTC. This codes for CASTLVGYEQFF.